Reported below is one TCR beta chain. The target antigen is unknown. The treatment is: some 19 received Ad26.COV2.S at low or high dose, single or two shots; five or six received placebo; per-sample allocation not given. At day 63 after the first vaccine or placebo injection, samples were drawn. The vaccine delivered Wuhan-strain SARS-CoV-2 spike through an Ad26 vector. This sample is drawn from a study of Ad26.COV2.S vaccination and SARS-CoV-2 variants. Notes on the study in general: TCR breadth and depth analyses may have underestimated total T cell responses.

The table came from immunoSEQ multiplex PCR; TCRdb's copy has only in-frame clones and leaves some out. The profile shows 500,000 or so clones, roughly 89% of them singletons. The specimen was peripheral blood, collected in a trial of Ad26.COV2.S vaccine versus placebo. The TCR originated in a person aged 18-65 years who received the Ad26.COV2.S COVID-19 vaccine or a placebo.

Here the CDR3 reads CASSLSASGVGNEQFF. The CDR3 DNA reads as TGTGCCAGCAGCTTATCGGCTAGCGGGGTTGGTAATGAGCAGTTCTTC. The V gene is TRBV11-1, the J gene TRBJ2-1; 9 bases align to TRBD2. Germline values: CDR1 SGHAT, CDR2 FQDESV (reference sequence). The length of the CDR3 is 16 residues. Unmatched junction bases numbered 9, after V lost 2 bases and J lost 7 bases.